This T cell receptor beta chain was sequenced in a study of response to subunit inactivated influenza vaccine. Findings of the study overall: Researchers suggested that each seasonal influenza vaccination recruits few new T cells.

Trimming cost V 4 bases and J 7 bases, with 14 bases left between them. The CDR3 is made up of 12 amino acids. Germline V gene sequence: CDR1 DFQATT, CDR2 SNEGSKA (reference sequence). TCRdb used MiXCR to reprocess the RT-PCR reads, holding one entry per CDR3 protein. Here the sample spans about 800,000 distinct CDR3 sequences, 21% being singletons. Comments on this clonotype: Its specificity is unknown.

The input for sequencing was PBMCs from blood, taken more than 4 days after vaccination. This receptor was identified in a man aged 45 to 65 who received an inactivated influenza vaccine. The V and J genes are TRBV20-1 and TRBJ2-7, with D perhaps TRBD2 (7 bases). Here the CDR3 DNA reads TGCAGTGCTAAGGGGGGGCCTCGGGAGCAGTACTTC. Translation gives CSAKGGPREQYF.